This is a list of T cell receptor beta chains from one sample in a study of T cells in localized non-small cell lung cancer. Sequencing was performed with immunoSEQ multiplex PCR; in TCRdb, only in-frame clones are kept and a portion is missing. The profile shows over 45,000 clones, about 72% of them singletons. Source: peripheral blood, taken before any cancer treatment. These TCRs come from a man aged 40-75 years with stage I squamous cell lung carcinoma. Both conserved end residues are part of each CDR3. The D gene is left open where the match is weak. The listing skips clone size in some rows; elsewhere it reads once, few, many or a size class.

TRBV5-5	TRBJ2-7	NA	NA	CASSLGQFSYEQYF	TGTGCCAGCAGCTTGGGACAGTTCTCCTACGAGCAGTACTTC
TRBV5-1	TRBJ1-4	NA	NA	CASSTGTSTGGEKLFF	TGCGCCAGCAGCACCGGGACATCCACCGGAGGTGAAAAACTGTTTTTT
TRBV7-2	TRBJ1-2	NA	few	CASSGRLDGYTF	TGTGCCAGCAGCGGGCGTTTGGATGGCTACACCTTC
TRBV27	TRBJ2-1	TRBD2	NA	CASSLGSGGAWEQFF	TGTGCCAGCAGTTTAGGTAGCGGGGGGGCCTGGGAGCAGTTCTTC
TRBV7-6	TRBJ1-2	TRBD1	NA	CASSLRPPGQNYGYTF	TGTGCCAGCAGCTTACGGCCTCCGGGACAGAACTATGGCTACACCTTC
TRBV7-3	TRBJ2-6	NA	few	CASSLNPVALPRSGANVLTF	TGTGCCAGCAGCTTAAACCCCGTCGCTCTACCCCGCTCTGGGGCCAACGTCCTGACTTTC
TRBV19	TRBJ1-1	NA	NA	CASSTRRTEAFF	TGTGCCAGTAGTACCAGACGGACTGAAGCTTTCTTT
TRBV19	TRBJ1-5	TRBD1	NA	CASSTSGGRQPQHF	TGTGCCAGTAGTACTTCAGGGGGAAGGCAGCCCCAGCATTTT
TRBV2	TRBJ1-4	NA	NA	CASTRYEKLFF	TGTGCCAGCACCCGATATGAAAAACTGTTTTTT
TRBV18	TRBJ1-5	NA	few	CASSPGTERQPQHF	TGTGCCAGCTCTCCCGGGACGGAACGTCAGCCCCAGCATTTT
TRBV7-6	TRBJ2-5	TRBD1	NA	CASSAQLQGTQETQYF	TGTGCCAGCAGCGCTCAGCTACAGGGGACCCAAGAGACCCAGTACTTC
TRBV5-4	TRBJ1-4	TRBD1	few	CASSLYRTGDNEKLFF	TGTGCCAGCAGCCTATACCGGACAGGGGATAATGAAAAACTGTTTTTT
TRBV9	TRBJ1-5	TRBD1	NA	CASSVDHRGQPQHF	TGTGCCAGCAGCGTAGATCACAGGGGACAGCCCCAGCATTTT
TRBV5-1	TRBJ2-3	NA	NA	CASSLAPRTDTQYF	TGCGCCAGCAGCTTGGCCCCCAGGACAGATACGCAGTATTTT
TRBV7-9	TRBJ2-3	NA	few	CASSTRQNTQYF	TGTGCCAGCAGCACTAGACAGAATACGCAGTATTTT
TRBV5-5	TRBJ2-3	NA	NA	CASSLLGQGTDTQYF	TGTGCCAGCAGCTTGTTAGGGCAGGGGACAGATACGCAGTATTTT
TRBV7-2	TRBJ2-1	TRBD2	NA	CASRPGGPSSYNEQFF	TGTGCCAGCAGACCGGGGGGTCCCTCCTCCTACAATGAGCAGTTCTTC
TRBV29-1	TRBJ1-4	TRBD1	NA	CSVDGTDGEKLFF	TGCAGCGTTGACGGGACAGATGGTGAAAAACTGTTTTTT
TRBV18	TRBJ2-7	NA	NA	CASSLDGSYEQYF	TGTGCCAGCTCACTGGACGGCTCCTACGAGCAGTACTTC
TRBV13	TRBJ1-1	NA	few	CASSLGRGYTEAFF	TGTGCCAGCAGCTTAGGGAGGGGCTACACTGAAGCTTTCTTT
TRBV9	TRBJ1-6	NA	NA	CASSVQGSPLHF	TGTGCCAGCAGCGTCCAAGGTTCACCCCTCCACTTT
TRBV2	TRBJ1-2	NA	NA	CASSTRNSGYTF	TGTGCCAGCAGCACTCGGAACTCTGGCTACACCTTC
TRBV9	TRBJ1-4	TRBD1	NA	CASSERTGGGTNEKLFF	TGTGCCAGCAGCGAGCGGACAGGGGGAGGAACTAATGAAAAACTGTTTTTT
TRBV7-9	TRBJ1-2	TRBD1	few	CASSSGQGLYGYTF	TGTGCCAGCAGCTCGGGACAGGGCCTCTATGGCTACACCTTC
TRBV19	TRBJ1-5	NA	NA	CASSISAGGNQPQHF	TGTGCCAGTAGTATATCTGCTGGGGGCAATCAGCCCCAGCATTTT
TRBV6-5	TRBJ2-2	NA	NA	CASRPISPGELFF	TGTGCCAGCAGGCCAATTAGCCCCGGGGAGCTGTTTTTT
TRBV30	TRBJ1-3	TRBD1	NA	CAHRGSGNTIYF	TGTGCCCACAGGGGCTCTGGAAACACCATATATTTT
TRBV6-5	TRBJ2-5	TRBD2	few	CASSLLAGPETQYF	TGTGCCAGCAGTCTCCTAGCGGGGCCAGAGACCCAGTACTTC
TRBV10-3	TRBJ1-2	TRBD1	few	CAISQGAGGYTF	TGTGCCATCAGTCAGGGGGCGGGAGGCTACACCTTC
TRBV28	TRBJ1-4	TRBD1	NA	CASSFQGASNEKLFF	TGTGCCAGCAGTTTTCAGGGGGCGAGTAATGAAAAACTGTTTTTT
TRBV6-6	TRBJ1-1	NA	NA	CASSYSGQAFF	TGTGCCAGCAGTTACTCGGGACAAGCTTTCTTT
TRBV27	TRBJ1-1	NA	NA	CASRDKGLWAFF	TGTGCCAGCAGAGACAAAGGGTTGTGGGCTTTCTTT
TRBV7-4	TRBJ2-7	NA	NA	CASKGSTPEEQYF	TGTGCCAGCAAGGGGTCGACACCGGAAGAGCAGTACTTC
TRBV6-5	TRBJ1-2	NA	NA	CASGFQGSYYGYTF	TGTGCCAGCGGGTTTCAGGGATCCTACTATGGCTACACCTTC
TRBV6-5	TRBJ1-1	TRBD1	NA	CASSAGQDLNTEAFF	TGTGCCAGCAGTGCCGGACAGGACCTGAACACTGAAGCTTTCTTT
TRBV27	TRBJ1-2	NA	NA	CASRDSGRGYTF	TGTGCCAGCAGGGACAGCGGAAGGGGCTACACCTTC
TRBV2	TRBJ1-2	NA	NA	CASMDVGGYTF	TGTGCCAGCATGGACGTAGGCGGCTACACCTTC
TRBV6-5	TRBJ2-7	TRBD2	NA	CASTPAGAYEQYF	TGTGCCAGCACCCCAGCGGGGGCATACGAGCAGTACTTC
TRBV11-3	TRBJ2-1	NA	once	CASSPGAGEQFF	TGTGCCAGCAGCCCGGGGGCCGGTGAGCAGTTCTTC
TRBV29-1	TRBJ2-7	NA	few	CSVVQHSYEQYF	TGCAGCGTTGTCCAGCACTCCTACGAGCAGTACTTC
TRBV5-6	TRBJ1-1	NA	NA	CASSLSTEAFF	TGTGCCAGCAGCTTGTCTACTGAAGCTTTCTTT
TRBV27	TRBJ2-7	TRBD1	few	CASSHGQDTGQYF	TGTGCCAGCAGCCACGGACAGGATACGGGGCAGTACTTC
TRBV5-1	TRBJ2-5	TRBD1	few	CASSPLPGTVQETQYF	TGCGCCAGCAGCCCTCTTCCCGGGACAGTTCAAGAGACCCAGTACTTC
TRBV19	TRBJ1-2	NA	NA	CASSPSGFGGYTF	TGTGCCAGTAGCCCCTCGGGTTTCGGCGGCTACACCTTC
TRBV28	TRBJ2-1	TRBD2	few	CASSLWVTSGEPNEQFF	TGTGCCAGCAGTTTATGGGTGACTAGCGGGGAACCAAATGAGCAGTTCTTC
TRBV9	TRBJ1-1	NA	NA	CASSVLAYTEAFF	TGTGCCAGCAGCGTACTTGCTTACACTGAAGCTTTCTTT
TRBV28	TRBJ2-3	TRBD1	NA	CASRLPGQGEHTQYF	TGTGCCAGCAGGCTTCCGGGACAGGGGGAACATACGCAGTATTTT
TRBV6-5	TRBJ1-5	NA	NA	CASSSGMGQPQHF	TGTGCCAGCAGTTCAGGGATGGGTCAGCCCCAGCATTTT
TRBV19	TRBJ2-5	NA	NA	CASSILAGAQYF	TGTGCCAGTAGTATTCTGGCCGGGGCCCAGTACTTC
TRBV7-9	TRBJ1-4	NA	NA	CASSPGMGYEKLFF	TGTGCCAGCAGCCCAGGAATGGGATATGAAAAACTGTTTTTT
TRBV4-2	TRBJ1-1	NA	few	CASISNTEAFF	TGTGCCAGCATTTCGAACACTGAAGCTTTCTTT